A selection of T cell receptor beta chains follows, all from one sample in a study of T cells in localized non-small cell lung cancer. TCRdb keeps only in-frame clones here, not all; method: immunoSEQ multiplex PCR. The table has about 34,000 clones, 85% to 95% seen once. This specimen consisted of peripheral blood, obtained before any cancer treatment. Every receptor here comes from a woman aged 40 to 75 with stage I lung adenocarcinoma. The CDR3 runs from the conserved cysteine through the conserved F or W. The D gene is left open where the match is weak. The listing skips clone size in some rows; elsewhere it reads once, few, many or a size class.

v_gene	abundance	j_gene	d_gene	CDR3aa	CDR3nt
TRBV5-1	.	TRBJ1-6	TRBD1	CASSRTGEDNSPLHF	TGCGCCAGCAGCAGGACAGGGGAAGATAATTCACCCCTCCACTTT
TRBV19	.	TRBJ1-1	.	CASSIFSVPNTEAFF	TGTGCCAGTAGTATTTTCTCCGTACCGAACACTGAAGCTTTCTTT
TRBV19	.	TRBJ2-2	.	CASSLLGIGVVNTGELFF	TGTGCCAGTAGTCTCCTTGGAATTGGAGTAGTGAACACCGGGGAGCTGTTTTTT
TRBV18	.	TRBJ2-3	.	CASSPGQVGVGDTQYF	TGTGCCAGCTCACCTGGTCAAGTTGGGGTCGGGGATACGCAGTATTTT
TRBV5-1	.	TRBJ2-7	.	CASTRGSYEQYF	TGCGCCAGCACTCGGGGTTCCTACGAGCAGTACTTC
TRBV6-1	.	TRBJ2-3	.	CASSQGYGTQYF	TGTGCCAGCAGTCAGGGGTATGGTACGCAGTATTTT
TRBV27	.	TRBJ2-7	.	CASSSRGTIEQYF	TGTGCCAGCAGTTCCCGGGGGACCATCGAGCAGTACTTC
TRBV7-8	.	TRBJ2-1	TRBD1	CASSTGTGQGHEQFF	TGTGCCAGCAGCACTGGGACAGGGCAGGGCCATGAGCAGTTCTTC
TRBV20-1	.	TRBJ2-1	.	CSASSLNEQFF	TGCAGTGCTAGTAGTCTGAATGAGCAGTTCTTC
TRBV9	.	TRBJ1-1	.	CASSVGQASEAFF	TGTGCCAGCAGCGTAGGGCAGGCAAGTGAAGCTTTCTTT
TRBV12-5	.	TRBJ1-5	.	CASGLAENQPQHF	TGTGCTAGTGGTTTGGCTGAGAATCAGCCCCAGCATTTT
TRBV7-9	.	TRBJ2-7	TRBD1	CASSTDRGTYEQYF	TGTGCCAGCAGCACGGACAGGGGCACCTACGAGCAGTACTTC
TRBV7-2	.	TRBJ1-2	.	CASSYDATYGYTF	TGTGCCAGCAGCTACGACGCTACATATGGCTACACCTTC
TRBV4-1	.	TRBJ1-1	.	CASSQGSANTEAFF	TGCGCCAGCAGCCAAGGTAGCGCGAACACTGAAGCTTTCTTT
TRBV9	.	TRBJ1-1	.	CASSLQGSTEAFF	TGTGCCAGCAGCCTACAGGGATCCACTGAAGCTTTCTTT
TRBV4-2	.	TRBJ2-7	TRBD2	CASSHDTGTSGTYEQYF	TGTGCCAGCAGCCATGACACCGGGACTAGCGGGACTTACGAGCAGTACTTC
TRBV27	.	TRBJ2-1	.	CASSFRGGSYNEQFF	TGTGCCAGCAGTTTCCGTGGGGGGAGCTACAATGAGCAGTTCTTC
TRBV6-1	.	TRBJ1-1	.	CASSLQGGTEAFF	TGTGCCAGCAGCCTACAGGGTGGCACTGAAGCTTTCTTT
TRBV5-4	.	TRBJ2-2	.	CASSFLPAGELFF	TGTGCCAGCAGCTTTCTACCCGCCGGGGAGCTGTTTTTT
TRBV5-1	.	TRBJ2-2	.	CASSVGWSGYTGELFF	TGCGCCAGCAGCGTGGGATGGAGCGGTTACACCGGGGAGCTGTTTTTT
TRBV11-3	.	TRBJ2-1	.	CASSSHNVNEQFF	TGTGCCAGCAGCTCCCACAACGTGAATGAGCAGTTCTTC
TRBV11-3	.	TRBJ2-3	.	CASTDQADTQYF	TGTGCCAGCACCGATCAAGCAGATACGCAGTATTTT
TRBV10-3	.	TRBJ2-3	.	CAISEATDTQYF	TGTGCCATCAGTGAGGCGACAGATACGCAGTATTTT
TRBV10-1	.	TRBJ2-7	.	CASSENSYEQYF	TGCGCCAGCAGTGAGAACAGCTACGAGCAGTACTTC
TRBV19	.	TRBJ2-1	.	CASSGYGNEQFF	TGTGCCAGTAGTGGGTATGGCAATGAGCAGTTCTTC
TRBV19	.	TRBJ2-5	.	CASCRRGETQYF	TGTGCCAGTTGTCGACGGGGGGAGACCCAGTACTTC
TRBV6-5	.	TRBJ1-1	.	CASSPAYPSGTEAFF	TGTGCCAGCAGCCCCGCTTATCCCTCCGGCACTGAAGCTTTCTTT
TRBV7-2	.	TRBJ1-2	.	CASSLALGGTHGYTF	TGTGCCAGCAGCTTAGCTTTGGGCGGCACCCATGGCTACACCTTC
TRBV6-1	.	TRBJ2-7	TRBD1	CASSEAGTDLYEQYF	TGTGCCAGCAGTGAAGCTGGGACAGATCTCTACGAGCAGTACTTC
TRBV7-2	.	TRBJ1-2	.	CASSLTGTGYTF	TGTGCCAGCAGCTTAACAGGGACCGGCTACACCTTC
TRBV29-1	.	TRBJ1-2	TRBD1	CSVASARGGWGYTF	TGCAGCGTTGCCTCTGCCAGGGGGGGTTGGGGCTACACCTTC
TRBV2	.	TRBJ2-7	TRBD1	CASSHRGQGGGRYEQYF	TGTGCCAGCAGTCATCGGGGACAGGGAGGAGGTCGCTACGAGCAGTACTTC
TRBV7-3	.	TRBJ2-5	.	CASSLTGEETQYF	TGTGCCAGCAGCTTAACGGGGGAAGAGACCCAGTACTTC
TRBV7-3	.	TRBJ2-5	.	CASSLTQGGAKETQYF	TGTGCCAGCAGCTTAACTCAGGGGGGAGCCAAAGAGACCCAGTACTTC
TRBV11-2	.	TRBJ1-2	.	CASSLDSDPWSRGSYGYTF	TGTGCCAGCAGCTTAGACTCTGACCCCTGGTCCCGAGGCTCCTATGGCTACACCTTC
TRBV18	.	TRBJ2-5	TRBD1	CASSPPGTGVETQYF	TGTGCCAGCTCACCACCCGGGACAGGGGTAGAGACCCAGTACTTC
TRBV4-1	.	TRBJ2-1	TRBD1	CASSQVPGQGAYNEQFF	TGCGCCAGCAGCCAAGTCCCGGGACAGGGGGCCTACAATGAGCAGTTCTTC
TRBV6-6	once	TRBJ2-3	TRBD2	CASSYGLAGFADTQYF	TGTGCCAGCAGTTATGGACTAGCGGGGTTCGCAGATACGCAGTATTTT
TRBV6-5	.	TRBJ2-5	TRBD2	CASKIAGVNQETQYF	TGTGCCAGCAAAATAGCGGGGGTTAACCAAGAGACCCAGTACTTC
TRBV7-3	.	TRBJ2-2	.	CASSSRATGELFF	TGTGCCAGCAGCTCCCGGGCAACCGGGGAGCTGTTTTTT
TRBV7-3	.	TRBJ2-7	.	CASSPGPSQSSYEQYF	TGTGCCAGCAGCCCGGGACCCTCCCAAAGCTCCTACGAGCAGTACTTC
TRBV2	.	TRBJ2-3	.	CASSGQGPDTQYF	TGTGCCAGCAGTGGCCAGGGGCCAGATACGCAGTATTTT
TRBV18	.	TRBJ1-6	.	CASSSGTGRQSPLHF	TGTGCCAGCTCAAGCGGGACGGGACGCCAATCACCCCTCCACTTT
TRBV18	.	TRBJ1-1	.	CASLSEAGTEAFF	TGTGCCAGCTTAAGTGAGGCAGGGACTGAAGCTTTCTTT
TRBV20-1	.	TRBJ1-2	TRBD1	CSASQGAGYTF	TGCAGTGCTAGTCAGGGGGCTGGCTACACCTTC
TRBV7-9	.	TRBJ2-1	.	CASGIGTTNEQFF	TGTGCCAGCGGAATCGGGACAACCAACGAGCAGTTCTTC
TRBV7-2	once	TRBJ2-5	TRBD2	CASSLGGGQETQYF	TGTGCCAGCAGCTTGGGGGGGGGCCAAGAGACCCAGTACTTC
TRBV11-2	once	TRBJ1-5	.	CASSFSDSNQPQHF	TGTGCCAGCAGCTTTTCCGATAGCAATCAGCCCCAGCATTTT
TRBV29-1	.	TRBJ2-5	.	CSAGGGRQETQYF	TGCAGCGCAGGAGGGGGCCGACAAGAGACCCAGTACTTC
TRBV11-2	.	TRBJ1-2	.	CASSLDRGNYGYTF	TGTGCCAGCAGCTTAGATCGCGGAAACTATGGCTACACCTTC
TRBV7-8	.	TRBJ2-2	.	CASRLRGLTGELFF	TGTGCCAGCAGACTCCGGGGCCTAACCGGGGAGCTGTTTTTT
TRBV18	.	TRBJ1-2	TRBD1	CASSPPAGQDNTGYTF	TGTGCCAGCTCACCACCCGCCGGACAGGATAATACCGGCTACACCTTC
TRBV25-1	.	TRBJ2-5	.	CASSEGVIGQETQYF	TGTGCCAGCAGTGAAGGGGTGATAGGACAAGAGACCCAGTACTTC
TRBV9	.	TRBJ2-1	.	CASSVRAASSYNEQFF	TGTGCCAGCAGCGTTAGGGCTGCCAGCTCCTACAATGAGCAGTTCTTC
TRBV7-6	.	TRBJ2-5	.	CASSLESWGQETQYF	TGTGCCAGCAGCTTAGAGTCCTGGGGACAAGAGACCCAGTACTTC
TRBV12-5	.	TRBJ1-3	TRBD1	CASGLVRWGGTGEAKSSGNTIYF	TGTGCTAGTGGTTTGGTACGATGGGGGGGGACAGGGGAGGCAAAATCCTCTGGAAACACCATATATTTT
TRBV7-2	.	TRBJ2-2	TRBD2	CASSPPQAGGPGELFF	TGTGCCAGCAGCCCCCCCCAGGCGGGGGGGCCCGGGGAGCTGTTTTTT
TRBV15	once	TRBJ2-1	.	CATSTLYNEQFF	TGTGCCACCAGCACCCTGTACAATGAGCAGTTCTTC
TRBV7-2	.	TRBJ2-4	TRBD2	CASSPGLLGGVAKNIQYF	TGTGCCAGCAGCCCCGGTCTCCTCGGGGGGGTGGCCAAAAACATTCAGTACTTC
TRBV7-3	.	TRBJ2-2	.	CASSFGSRNTGELFF	TGTGCCAGCAGCTTCGGCTCCCGGAACACCGGGGAGCTGTTTTTT